These 17 T cell receptor beta chains were all obtained from the same sample, sequenced in a study of blood T cell repertoires in COVID-19. Clones were sequenced by immunoSEQ multiplex PCR, and TCRdb holds only the in-frame ones, with some missing. The data show 85,000 to 130,000 clones, approximately 91% seen once. Material for sequencing was peripheral blood. The source of these receptors is an older woman with acute or convalescent COVID-19.

The rearrangement joins TRBV4-1 to TRBJ2-7; D may be TRBD2 (6 bases). V was clipped by 0 bases and J by 6 bases, with 18 bases between them. Looked up from germline, CDR1 is MGHRA and CDR2 is YSYEKL. This CDR3 is built from 16 residues. CDR3: CASSQEGIRRDSEQYF. The CDR3 DNA reads TGCGCCAGCAGCCAAGAGGGGATCCGGAGGGATTCCGAGCAGTACTTC.

In regard to this clone: This specimen includes other DNA sequences encoding the same CDR3. The V gene is TRBV6-5, the J gene TRBJ1-6, with 7 bases aligning to TRBD1. The V and J ends lost 4 bases and 7 bases, in that order; junction bases with no gene match: 4. The CDR3 sequence is 14 residues long. CDR1 and CDR2 from the germline V gene are MNHEY and SVGAGI. The CDR3, as DNA: TGTGCCAGCAGTTGGACAGGAGGAAATTCACCCCTCCACTTT. Protein: CASSWTGGNSPLHF.

The table lists this clone with a few counts. The chain joins TRBV11-3 to TRBJ1-1, with TRBD1 identical over 7 bases. V dropped 5 bases and J dropped 0; count of bases not matched to a gene: 3. The germline gives CDR1 SGHNT, CDR2 YENEEA. The CDR3 is 14 residues long. CDR3 nucleotide sequence: TGTGCCAGCAGCCACAGGGGTATGAACACTGAAGCTTTCTTT. Protein sequence: CASSHRGMNTEAFF.

V usage is TRBV25-1 and J usage is TRBJ1-4; 10 positions agree with TRBD1. The J segment lost 5 bases and the V segment lost 6 bases, leaving 12 bases of the junction unmatched. This CDR3 has 17 residues. Germline V CDR1 and CDR2: MGHDK, SYGVNS. The CDR3, as DNA: TGTGCCAGCAGCAAGTCCCGGGACAGGGGAAGGAATGAAAAACTGTTTTTT. As protein: CASSKSRDRGRNEKLFF.

The V and J genes are TRBV10-2 and TRBJ1-2; the match to TRBD1 covers 10 bases. The CDR3 is 15 amino acids. Losses at the gene ends were 6 bases for V and 2 bases for J; bases not matched to a gene: 6. The germline V gene encodes CDR1 WSHSY and CDR2 SAAADI. The CDR3 is CASRGTGDINYGYTF. The CDR3 coding sequence is TGCGCCAGCAGGGGGACAGGGGATATAAACTATGGCTACACCTTC.

The chain links TRBV6-5 to TRBJ1-2, with D unclear. There are 14 residues in the CDR3. Germline V lookup: CDR1 MNHEY, CDR2 SVGAGI. V lost 2 bases to trimming and J lost 5 bases, with 12 bases between them. The CDR3 loop is CASSYNQNMYGYTF. The CDR3 DNA is TGTGCCAGCAGTTACAACCAAAACATGTATGGCTACACCTTC.

The chain joins TRBV18 to TRBJ1-1, with unresolved D. CDR3 length equals 14 residues. Germline values: CDR1 KGHSH, CDR2 LQKENI. Trimming cost V 4 bases and J 1 base, with 10 bases left between them. This chain's CDR3 is CASSLKQQNTEAFF. DNA of the CDR3: TGTGCCAGCTCACTCAAACAGCAGAACACTGAAGCTTTCTTT.

This clone was detected only once. This CDR3 reads CASSLERGRNTEAFF. CDR3 bases: TGCGCCAGCAGCTTGGAAAGGGGTAGGAACACTGAAGCTTTCTTT. The chain has TRBV5-1 and TRBJ1-1; D perhaps matches TRBD1 (5 bases). The CDR3 covers 15 residues. Deletions cut 0 bases from V and 1 base from J, with 10 bases between. Germline CDR1 is SGHRS and CDR2 is YFSETQ. The complete variable domain, with remaining parts taken from reference TRBV5-1 and TRBJ1-1, reads KAGVTQTPRYLIKTRGQQVTLSCSPISGHRSVSWYQQTPGQGLQFLFEYFSETQRNKGNFPGRFSGRQFSNSRSEMNVSTLELGDSALYLCASSLERGRNTEAFFGQGTRLTVV.

In its sample, this clone was seen a few times. V and J are TRBV4-1 and TRBJ1-2; 7 nucleotides line up with TRBD1. The CDR3 runs 15 residues. Looked up from germline, CDR1 is MGHRA and CDR2 is YSYEKL. Trimming cost V 3 bases and J 4 bases; bases outside gene matches: 8. DNA for the CDR3: TGCGCCAGCAGCCAGGGACAGTCCGGGTCCTATGGCTACACCTTC. Translation: CASSQGQSGSYGYTF.

The chain recombines TRBV18 with TRBJ2-7; maybe TRBD2 (6 bases). Trimming cost V 2 bases and J 6 bases, with 11 bases left between them. The CDR3 is 13 amino acids. Germline CDR1 reads KGHSH; CDR2 reads LQKENI. This chain's CDR3 is CASSPTRGGEQYV. CDR3 DNA: TGTGCCAGCTCACCAACAAGGGGAGGCGAGCAGTACGTC.

The chain joins TRBV10-3 to TRBJ1-1, with a weak D call TRBD1 (5 bases). V was trimmed by 3 bases and J by 3 bases, leaving 5 bases between them. Germline CDR1 is ENHRY and CDR2 is SYGVKD. The CDR3 runs to 12 residues. The chain's CDR3 is CAISDRDTEAFF. CDR3 DNA: TGTGCCATCAGTGACAGGGACACTGAAGCTTTCTTT.

V gene TRBV27 combines with J gene TRBJ2-1; the match to TRBD1 covers 10 bases. The germline CDR1 and CDR2 sequences are MNHEY and SMNVEV (reference sequence). Trimming cost V 6 bases and J 2 bases; bases outside gene matches: 13. The CDR3 is 18 residues long. The DNA for the CDR3 is TGTGCCAGCAGAACCCCGACAGGGGGCCTAGGGCCCTACAATGAGCAGTTCTTC. Translation gives CASRTPTGGLGPYNEQFF.

This clone was counted a single time. This CDR3 reads CASSPRGNTDTQYF. The CDR3, as DNA: TGTGCCAGCTCACCGAGGGGGAACACAGATACGCAGTATTTT. The chain combines TRBV18 with TRBJ2-3; maybe TRBD1 (6 bases). Deletions cut 3 bases from V and 2 bases from J, with 9 bases between. This CDR3 contains 14 residues. CDR1 is KGHSH, CDR2 LQKENI, per germline.

Concerning this clone: Other DNA sequences from this sample encode an identical CDR3 as well. The chain has TRBV19 and TRBJ2-2; 11 bases map to TRBD1. J was trimmed by 5 bases and V by 3 bases; bases with no gene match: 2. Per the germline V gene, CDR1 is LNHDA and CDR2 is SQIVND (reference sequence). The CDR3 contains 15 residues. The chain's CDR3 is CASSMGQGGTGELFF. The CDR3 coding sequence is TGTGCCAGTAGTATGGGACAGGGGGGTACCGGGGAGCTGTTTTTT.

This sequence joins TRBV7-3 and TRBJ1-1; perhaps TRBD1 as D (6 bases). The ends were cut back, 0 bases at V and 5 bases at J, with 16 bases in the middle. The CDR3 has 16 residues. Germline V lookup: CDR1 SGHTA, CDR2 FQGTGA. The CDR3 DNA sequence: TGTGCCAGCAGCTTAACGACAGGATCCTCGAGAACTGAAGCTTTCTTT. Protein: CASSLTTGSSRTEAFF.

Details on this clone: The identical CDR3 is also encoded by other nucleotide sequences in the sample. This rearrangement joins TRBV3-1 (or the pseudogene TRBV3-2) to TRBJ2-5, with TRBD2 as a possible D gene (6 bases). V gave up 0 bases and J gave up 2 bases, with 10 bases separating them. This CDR3 is 15 amino acids long. Germline CDR1 reads LGHDT; CDR2 reads YNNKEL (reference sequence). DNA of the CDR3: TGTGCCAGCAGCCAAGACTGGAGGGGTCAAGAGACCCAGTACTTC. Translated: CASSQDWRGQETQYF.

The CDR3 DNA is TGTGCCAGCAGCCAGGGCGGGGGCGCGGGGAACACTGAAGCTTTCTTT. Protein: CASSQGGGAGNTEAFF. The V gene is TRBV5-4, the J gene TRBJ1-1; weak D call: TRBD1 (6 bases). The germline gives CDR1 SGHNT, CDR2 YYREEE (reference sequence). The CDR3 totals 16 residues. V dropped 4 bases and J dropped 1 base, with 17 bases sitting between them.